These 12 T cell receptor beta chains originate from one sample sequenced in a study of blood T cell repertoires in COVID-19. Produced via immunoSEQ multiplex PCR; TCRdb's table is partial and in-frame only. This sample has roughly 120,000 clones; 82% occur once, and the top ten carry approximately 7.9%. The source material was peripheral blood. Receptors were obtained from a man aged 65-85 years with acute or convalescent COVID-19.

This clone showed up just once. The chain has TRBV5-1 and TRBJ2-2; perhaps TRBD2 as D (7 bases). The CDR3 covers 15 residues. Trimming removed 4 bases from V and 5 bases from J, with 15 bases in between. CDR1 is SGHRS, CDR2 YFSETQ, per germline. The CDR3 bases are TGCGCCAGCAGCCCATCAGGGGAGGGAACCGGGGAGCTGTTTTTT. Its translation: CASSPSGEGTGELFF.

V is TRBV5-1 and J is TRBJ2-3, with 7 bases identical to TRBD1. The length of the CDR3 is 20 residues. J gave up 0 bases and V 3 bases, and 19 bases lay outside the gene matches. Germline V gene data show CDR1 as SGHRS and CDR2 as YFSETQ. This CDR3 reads CASSSPRRTGSVTSTDTQYF. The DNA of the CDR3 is TGCGCCAGCAGCTCCCCTAGACGGACAGGTTCAGTAACTAGCACAGATACGCAGTATTTT.

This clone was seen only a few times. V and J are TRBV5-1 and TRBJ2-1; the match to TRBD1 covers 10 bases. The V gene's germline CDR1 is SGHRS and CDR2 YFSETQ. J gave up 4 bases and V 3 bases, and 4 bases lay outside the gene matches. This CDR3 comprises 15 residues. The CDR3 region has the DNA TGCGCCAGCAGCTATGGGACAGGGGTATACAATGAGCAGTTCTTC. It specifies CASSYGTGVYNEQFF. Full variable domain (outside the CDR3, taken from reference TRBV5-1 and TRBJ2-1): KAGVTQTPRYLIKTRGQQVTLSCSPISGHRSVSWYQQTPGQGLQFLFEYFSETQRNKGNFPGRFSGRQFSNSRSEMNVSTLELGDSALYLCASSYGTGVYNEQFFGPGTRLTVL.

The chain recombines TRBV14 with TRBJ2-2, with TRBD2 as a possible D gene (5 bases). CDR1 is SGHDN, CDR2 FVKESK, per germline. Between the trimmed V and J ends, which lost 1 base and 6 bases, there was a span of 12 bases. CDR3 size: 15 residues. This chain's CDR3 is CASSQGGFGAGELFF. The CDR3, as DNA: TGTGCCAGCAGCCAAGGAGGGTTCGGAGCCGGGGAGCTGTTTTTT.

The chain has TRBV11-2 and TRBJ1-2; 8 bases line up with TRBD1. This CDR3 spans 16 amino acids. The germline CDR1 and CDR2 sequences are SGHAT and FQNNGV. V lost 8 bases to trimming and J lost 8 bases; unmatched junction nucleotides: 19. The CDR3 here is CASALLSETGVAGYTF. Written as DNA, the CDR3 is TGTGCCAGCGCCTTACTATCCGAGACAGGGGTTGCAGGCTACACCTTC.

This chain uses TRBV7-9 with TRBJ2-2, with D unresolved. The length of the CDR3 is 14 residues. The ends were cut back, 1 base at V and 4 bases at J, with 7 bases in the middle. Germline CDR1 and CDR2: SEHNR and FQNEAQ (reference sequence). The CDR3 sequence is CASSLGARTGELFF. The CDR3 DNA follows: TGTGCCAGCAGCTTAGGGGCCCGCACCGGGGAGCTGTTTTTT.

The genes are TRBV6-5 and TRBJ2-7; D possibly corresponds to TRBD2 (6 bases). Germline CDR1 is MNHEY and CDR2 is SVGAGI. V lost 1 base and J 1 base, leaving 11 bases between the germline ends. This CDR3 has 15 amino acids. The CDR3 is CASSYYAGQSYEQYF. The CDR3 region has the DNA TGTGCCAGCAGTTACTACGCGGGGCAATCCTACGAGCAGTACTTC.

CDR3 region: CASSRGTEGTRLPLHF. CDR3 coding DNA: TGTGCCAGCAGCCGGGGGACTGAGGGTACTAGATTACCCCTCCACTTT. This chain connects TRBV7-6 to TRBJ1-6; tentatively, D is TRBD1 (5 bases). This CDR3 region has 16 residues. Trimming left V 5 bases short and J 12 bases short, with 23 bases between. Germline V gives CDR1 SGHVS, CDR2 FNYEAQ.

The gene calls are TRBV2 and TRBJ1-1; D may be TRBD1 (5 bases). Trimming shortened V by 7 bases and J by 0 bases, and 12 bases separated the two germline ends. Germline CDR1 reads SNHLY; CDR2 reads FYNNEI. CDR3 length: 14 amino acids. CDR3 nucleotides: TGTGCCAGCACTCACGACAGTATGAACACTGAAGCTTTCTTT. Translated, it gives CASTHDSMNTEAFF. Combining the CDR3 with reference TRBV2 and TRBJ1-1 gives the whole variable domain EPEVTQTPSHQVTQMGQEVILRCVPISNHLYFYWYRQILGQKVEFLVSFYNNEISEKSEIFDDQFSVERPDGSNFTLKIRSTKLEDSAMYFCASTHDSMNTEAFFGQGTRLTVV.

This CDR3 reads CASSFFRNTGELFF. DNA of the CDR3: TGTGCCAGCAGCTTCTTTCGGAACACCGGGGAGCTGTTTTTT. The rearrangement uses TRBV5-6 and TRBJ2-2, with D unresolved. Germline V gene sequence: CDR1 SGHDT, CDR2 YYEEEE. There are 14 residues in the CDR3. The V and J ends lost 2 bases and 1 base respectively, with 6 bases between them.

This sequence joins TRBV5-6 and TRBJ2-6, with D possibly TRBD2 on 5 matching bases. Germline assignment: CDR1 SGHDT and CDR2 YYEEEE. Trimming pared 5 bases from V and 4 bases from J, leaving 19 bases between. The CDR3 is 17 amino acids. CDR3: CASRYRPRAGGANVLTF. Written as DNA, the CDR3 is TGTGCCAGCAGATACCGACCGAGGGCCGGCGGGGCCAACGTCCTGACTTTC.

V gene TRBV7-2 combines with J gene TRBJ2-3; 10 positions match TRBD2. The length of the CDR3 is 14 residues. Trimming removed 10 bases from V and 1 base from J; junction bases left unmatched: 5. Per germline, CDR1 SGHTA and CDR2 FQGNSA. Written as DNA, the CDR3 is TGTGCCATGCTAGCGGGGGTGGGCACAGATACGCAGTATTTT. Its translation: CAMLAGVGTDTQYF.